The clone carrying this T cell receptor (beta chain) was seen a single time. Its target is not known. This CDR3 has 12 residues. Trimming left V 0 bases short and J 6 bases short, with 6 bases between. Germline V gene lookup returns CDR1 SGHDT and CDR2 YYEEEE. The sample originates from a study of OX40 agonist ivuxolimab in advanced cancers. Study-level background: Participants, roughly 81% male, averaged 60 years of age, ranging from roughly 20 to 85. Patients with prior anti-PD-1, anti-PD-L1 or anti-CTLA-4 therapy were eligible; roughly 41% had some.

Overall study findings and caveats: At 0.1 to 3.0 mg/kg, clonal expansion of CD4+ and CD8+ blood T cells had occurred by week 6.

The cohort excluded patients with autoimmune disease history or systemic immunosuppression. Assay: immunoSEQ multiplex PCR; the TCRdb copy retains only in-frame clones and omits some. The sample carries roughly 19,000 clones, less than 90% recorded once. The chain combines TRBV5-6 with TRBJ1-1; D gene uncertain. This specimen was CD4+ or CD8+ T cells sorted from blood, taken in a trial of the OX40 agonist ivuxolimab. The clonotype originates from an adult with an advanced solid tumor such as melanoma, head and neck, liver or kidney cancer. The CDR3 sequence: CASSLGEAEAFF. As DNA, the CDR3 is TGTGCCAGCAGCTTGGGGGAGGCTGAAGCTTTCTTT.